This T cell receptor (beta chain) was captured by sequencing in a study of shared clonotypes between healthy human individuals (dated by TCRdb to 2020 to 2021). About the full investigation: Three men and two women, aged 18 to 49 years, made up the cohort. Per donor, leukapheresis produced somewhere between about 0.9 and 9.5 billion PBMCs. For each donor, CD4 naive and CD4 memory were each given three plates, CD8 naive was given two plates, and CD8 memory was given one plate. Different laboratories and diverse techniques were used to prepare libraries and sequence TCR repertoires, to increase sequencing depth and limit assay-specific biases. The study deeply sequenced blood TCR repertoires of five healthy adults to estimate repertoire size and the extent of clonotype sharing between individuals. Overall results and qualifications from the work: Naive subsets generally had larger estimated clonotype richness than memory subsets did. Because the study included only a small number of donors, the genetic and exposure-history diversity represented was limited. When a few donors were compared, the shared fraction of clonotypes was 5% to 6.5% for naive CD4, 3.5% for naive CD8, more than 2% for memory CD4, and 0.35% to 0.4% for memory CD8. Pairwise subsampling led to the expectation that sequencing depth would affect the degree of clonotype sharing among donors. Only blood was sampled, and tissue TCR repertoires likely differ from those in blood. Clonotypes shared by all four sorted-subset donors showed higher generation probabilities than non-shared clonotypes. Rarefaction of sorted-subset datasets indicated incomplete sequencing despite the large sequencing depth.

Deletion took 0 bases off V and 7 bases off J, with a span of 7 bases between the germline ends. CDR1 and CDR2 (SGHNT, YENEEA) derive from the germline V gene. The CDR3 sequence holds 13 residues, the cysteine and phenylalanine included. Only CDR3 DNA remains: 39 bases, in frame from the first base. The donors were healthy, HIV-negative adults who had no recently reported acute infections or vaccinations. All donors were Caucasian adults living in Nashville, Tennessee, USA. CD4+ T cells were enriched by magnetic negative selection, after which naive cells were positively selected on CD45RA and the negative fraction was taken as the memory subset. After blood collection by leukapheresis, PBMCs were isolated using Ficoll-Histopaque density gradient centrifugation and then cryopreserved in the vapor phase of liquid nitrogen. Analytical flow cytometry was used to check the purity and quantity of every magnetically sorted T cell population. Genomic DNA was isolated from each sorted fraction and quantified by UV absorbance on a Nanodrop 2000c.

Note on this clone: Its antigen is currently not known. No quality values exist for individual bases; no much larger clone is one base distant.

TCR CDR3 regions were amplified from genomic DNA by multiplex PCR using the deep immunoSEQ assay. For each cell subset, the extracted genomic DNA was distributed evenly across all wells of several immunoSEQ 96-well plates, and each plate served as one replicate. Each replicate PCR for sorted subsets received 200 ng genomic DNA, equal to roughly 33,000 T cell genomes. Purified libraries were quantified with a Qubit 3.0 fluorometer, sized on a Bioanalyzer 2100, and re-quantified with the KAPA Library Quantification kit. Every immunoSEQ 96-well plate was sequenced on a dedicated single-read 150-cycle Illumina NextSeq 550 flow cell. For the original study's pipeline: The immunoSEQ output contained only junctional sequences without quality scores, so filtering could not match that applied to full-length reads. Sequences were annotated with PyIR, a Python wrapper for IgBLAST v1.9, using IMGT germline references to assign V/J genes and CDR3. Reads were filtered out if the reads had weak V/J assignments (E-value above 1e-6), no CDR3, stop codons, out-of-frame junctions, or ambiguous translated residues. V3J clonotypes were defined as sequences sharing an identical inferred V gene, J gene, and CDR3 amino acid sequence. Percentage overlap between repertoires was calculated by dividing the number of shared unique clonotypes by the size of the smaller repertoire. Three approaches were used to assess repertoire richness: RTK rarefaction, the Chao1 estimator, and Recon v2.1 estimates of unobserved clonotypes. Generation probabilities for all TCRbeta clonotypes obtained by the gDNA method from four donors were computed using OLGA. The clones in this table, taken by TCRdb from immuneACCESS, are in-frame only. Not every clone is retained; where verified, under half of the shortfall comes from an unresolved V gene, and the cause of the rest is unknown. V, J and clone size derive from that table, while D and trimming were established from the DNA sequence. This sample holds 2 million to 2.5 million clones; 93% were observed only once. The ten largest account for roughly 0.39% of the sample.

The receptor was derived from a man between 18 and 35 years old in good health. Some clones in this sample may be carry-over from other donors' samples. This chain is built from TRBV11-3 and TRBJ2-1, with the D gene not clear enough to name. The sequenced sample was naive CD4+ T cells from PBMCs. Read against the paper, the sample's cell subset or site label means: CD45RA+ positively selected. The nucleotides are TGTGCCAGCAGCTTAGATTCTAGGAATGAGCAGTTCTTC. Translated, it gives CASSLDSRNEQFF.